Only one count was recorded for the clone carrying this T cell receptor (beta chain). Its target is unknown. The data originate from a study of CD8+ T cells in alopecia areata. Extracted RNA was reverse transcribed, and the resulting cDNA served as sequencing template. Data came from immunoSEQ multiplex PCR; TCRdb stores just in-frame clones and leaves some out. Of 140,000 or so clones listed, approximately 51% were seen once; the top ten hold approximately 0.99%. Collected material from alopecia areata patients comprised lesional scalp punch biopsies and peripheral blood. Overall study findings and caveats: Relative to mice, TCR sharing across patients was less clear, a difference possibly HLA-related. Affected lesional scalp, above all in alopecia totalis/universalis, was more clonal than normal scalp.

V was clipped by 5 bases and J by 1 base, with 11 bases between them. CDR1 and CDR2 (germline): SGHVS, FNYEAQ. The CDR3 is made up of 15 amino acids. This TCR came from a human donor with alopecia areata. Sequencing used CD4+ T cells sorted from blood, obtained at week 0. The chain employs TRBV7-6 and TRBJ2-2; a possible D gene is TRBD2 (5 bases). Written as DNA, the CDR3 is TGTGCCAGCAGCCCGAATCGGGGGAACACCGGGGAGCTGTTTTTT. As protein: CASSPNRGNTGELFF. Supplemented by reference TRBV7-6 and TRBJ2-2, the full variable domain reads GAGVSQSPRYKVTKRGQDVALRCDPISGHVSLYWYRQALGQGPEFLTYFNYEAQQDKSGLPNDRFSAERPEGSISTLTIQRTEQRDSAMYRCASSPNRGNTGELFFGEGSRLTVL.